What follows are 29 T cell receptor beta chains derived from one specimen sequenced in a study of a mutant IDH1 vaccine in newly diagnosed glioma. Profiling relied on immunoSEQ multiplex PCR, and the TCRdb table lists in-frame clones only, not all of them. The sample consists of about 54,000 clones, around 84% of them appearing once. Time point described: week 35, safety follow-up. Every vaccine dose comprised 300 ug of mutant IDH1 20-mer peptide plus topical imiquimod. No antigen is known for these receptors. Sequenced material: PBMCs, taken from a glioma patient whose treatment included an IDH1 peptide vaccine. These receptor sequences come from a woman younger than 35 with glioma.

V usage is TRBV2 and J usage is TRBJ2-3, with TRBD2 as a possible D gene (6 bases). The CDR3 has 14 residues. CDR1 is SNHLY, CDR2 FYNNEI, per germline. The V and J ends lost 5 bases and 2 bases respectively, with 11 bases between them. The CDR3 nucleotides read TGTGCCAGCAGTCCACTAGCATCCACAGATACGCAGTATTTT. Protein: CASSPLASTDTQYF.

V usage is TRBV19 and J usage is TRBJ1-2; D remains ambiguous. Per germline, CDR1 LNHDA and CDR2 SQIVND (reference sequence). This CDR3 is 15 amino acids long. V lost 5 bases and J lost 5, with 18 bases in between. The CDR3 DNA follows: TGTGCCAGTAGTCCCTCCGTGCAGGTGTTATATGGCTACACCTTC. Translating it yields CASSPSVQVLYGYTF.

The J gene is TRBJ2-7, the V gene TRBV14, with D perhaps TRBD2 (6 bases). The germline V and J ends were trimmed by 5 bases and 0 bases, with 11 bases remaining between them. The germline V gene encodes CDR1 SGHDN and CDR2 FVKESK. The CDR3 length is 14 residues. CDR3 sequence: CASSFSGYSYEQYF. As DNA, the CDR3 is TGTGCCAGCAGCTTTAGCGGCTACTCCTACGAGCAGTACTTC.

The CDR3 loop reads CASSWNGTHSPVYGYTF. CDR3 nucleotide sequence: TGTGCCAGCAGCTGGAACGGGACACATTCTCCCGTCTATGGCTACACCTTC. This chain joins TRBV7-9 and TRBJ1-2; tentative D call: TRBD1 (6 bases). The CDR3 covers 17 residues. With 4 bases removed from V and 4 bases from J, the gap between germline ends came to 22 bases. Germline V CDR1 and CDR2: SEHNR, FQNEAQ (reference sequence).

The genes are TRBV29-1 and TRBJ2-7; the match to TRBD2 covers 8 bases. The CDR3 has 13 amino acids. Germline loops: CDR1 SQVTM, CDR2 ANQGSEA. Trimming at V came to 7 bases and at J to 3 bases, leaving 8 bases not matched to a gene. The CDR3 bases are TGCAGCGCCGGACTAGCTGCCGGCTACGAGCAGTACTTC. Encoded protein: CSAGLAAGYEQYF.

The chain combines TRBV29-1 with TRBJ1-1, with D hard to call. The CDR3 consists of 11 residues. CDR1 and CDR2 (germline): SQVTM, ANQGSEA. The V end lost 7 bases, the J end lost 1 base, and 7 bases lay between the germline ends. CDR3 bases: TGCAGCGCCGTAGGGAACACTGAAGCTTTCTTT. It codes for CSAVGNTEAFF.

The chain carries TRBV6-5 and TRBJ1-2; the match to TRBD1 covers 7 bases. J was trimmed by 1 base and V by 6 bases; bases with no gene match: 5. The length of the CDR3 is 14 residues. Germline CDR1 MNHEY, CDR2 SVGAGI. The CDR3 sequence: CASSSQGVNYGYTF. Written as DNA, the CDR3 is TGTGCCAGCAGCTCCCAGGGGGTTAACTATGGCTACACCTTC.

This clone was observed a handful of times. The V call is TRBV4-1, the J call TRBJ1-5; 12 nucleotides match TRBD1. This CDR3 has 16 residues. Per germline, CDR1 MGHRA and CDR2 YSYEKL. Trimming removed 0 bases from V and 5 bases from J; junction bases left unmatched: 2. The CDR3 sequence is CASSQDGTGGYQPQHF. CDR3 DNA: TGCGCCAGCAGCCAAGACGGGACAGGGGGCTATCAGCCCCAGCATTTT.

The rearrangement links TRBV7-9 to TRBJ1-1; 10 bases are a match to TRBD1. This CDR3 has 17 amino acids. V lost 5 bases and J lost 7; bases outside the gene matches: 16. Germline V CDR1 and CDR2: SEHNR, FQNEAQ (reference sequence). The CDR3 region has the DNA TGTGCCAGCAGCCAGAGACAGGGGGCGCGGGGCCGAGGTGAAGCTTTCTTT. Amino acids: CASSQRQGARGRGEAFF.

The table lists this clone with a few counts. The V gene is TRBV10-3, the J gene TRBJ1-1, with 8 bases matching TRBD1. J gave up 0 bases and V 6 bases, and 3 bases lay outside the gene matches. The germline CDR1 and CDR2 sequences are ENHRY and SYGVKD. This CDR3 is built from 14 residues. The CDR3 reads CAIRGTGLNTEAFF. The CDR3 region has the DNA TGTGCCATCAGGGGGACAGGACTGAACACTGAAGCTTTCTTT.

In DNA form, the CDR3 reads TGCGCCAGCAGCCAAGATACCCAAACGGGACAGCACTACGAGCAGTACTTC. Protein product: CASSQDTQTGQHYEQYF. The chain links TRBV4-1 to TRBJ2-7, with 7 nucleotides matching TRBD1. V gave up 0 bases and J gave up 3 bases; unmatched junction bases: 11. CDR1 is MGHRA, CDR2 YSYEKL, per germline. The CDR3 has 17 residues.

This sequence joins TRBV4-2 and TRBJ2-3; TRBD1 or TRBD2 may be the D gene (5 bases each). Trimming took 3 bases from V and 1 from J, leaving 17 bases between them. The CDR3 extends over 17 amino acids. The germline V gene encodes CDR1 LGHNA and CDR2 YNFKEQ. The CDR3 spells CASSHERPGTRTDTQYF. The DNA of the CDR3 is TGTGCCAGCAGCCACGAGAGGCCCGGGACCCGCACAGATACGCAGTATTTT.

Here the CDR3 DNA reads TGTGCCAGCAGTGAAGAAGCGACGAACACCGGGGAGCTGTTTTTT. As protein: CASSEEATNTGELFF. This chain joins TRBV6-4 and TRBJ2-2; D is undetermined. CDR1 MRHNA and CDR2 SNTAGT come from the germline V gene. Deletions cut 3 bases from V and 0 bases from J, with 8 bases between. The CDR3 consists of 15 residues.

The rearrangement links TRBV13 to TRBJ2-1, with D unresolved. The CDR3 is 11 amino acids. V lost 5 bases and J lost 6, with 5 bases in between. Germline CDR1 and CDR2: PRHDT and FYEKMQ (reference sequence). In nucleotides, the CDR3 is TGTGCCAGCAGCCACTCCAATGAGCAGTTCTTC. It codes for CASSHSNEQFF.

CDR3 in amino acids: CASNSGNTGELFF. The CDR3 DNA reads TGTGCCAGCAATTCAGGGAACACCGGGGAGCTGTTTTTT. This chain uses TRBV21-1 with TRBJ2-2; TRBD1, the table's D call, was not compared with the DNA. TRBV21-1 is classified as a pseudogene. The length of the CDR3 is 13 residues.

In its sample, this clone was seen once. The gene calls are TRBV5-1 and TRBJ2-5; 7 positions agree with TRBD1. There are 14 residues in the CDR3. The V segment lost 4 bases and the J segment 4 bases; nucleotides outside the gene matches: 7. Germline CDR1 and CDR2: SGHRS and YFSETQ. The CDR3 reads CASSEGAGRETQYF. The CDR3 DNA reads TGCGCCAGCAGCGAGGGGGCAGGCCGAGAGACCCAGTACTTC.

This chain connects TRBV5-1 to TRBJ2-7, with 11 bases fitting TRBD1. Germline CDR1 and CDR2: SGHRS and YFSETQ. V trimming: 3 bases; J trimming: 3 bases; junction bases outside the gene matches: 5. The CDR3 loop spans 15 amino acids. CDR3 in amino acids: CASSSTGTGGYEQYF. In DNA form, the CDR3 reads TGCGCCAGCAGCTCCACCGGGACAGGGGGCTACGAGCAGTACTTC.

The chain combines TRBV6-5 with TRBJ2-5; perhaps TRBD1 as D (5 bases). Germline CDR1 and CDR2: MNHEY and SVGAGI. The CDR3 totals 15 residues. The V gene lost 0 bases and the J gene lost 3 bases, with 11 bases spanning the gap. The CDR3 loop is CASSYSGAFKETQYF. DNA of the CDR3: TGTGCCAGCAGTTACTCAGGGGCGTTTAAAGAGACCCAGTACTTC.

This chain connects TRBV29-1 to TRBJ2-3; 9 bases are a match to TRBD2. The CDR3 is made up of 16 amino acids. The junction had 12 bases not matched to a gene; V was cut back by 8 bases and J by 0 bases. Germline values: CDR1 SQVTM, CDR2 ANQGSEA. The CDR3 DNA reads as TGCAGCTCGGGGCGGGAGGGTACCATTAGCACAGATACGCAGTATTTT. Translating it yields CSSGREGTISTDTQYF.

V is TRBV2 and J is TRBJ2-1, with 9 bases that match TRBD2. This CDR3 is built from 14 residues. Germline loops: CDR1 SNHLY, CDR2 FYNNEI. The junction had 6 bases not matched to a gene; V was cut back by 4 bases and J by 8 bases. The CDR3, as DNA: TGTGCCAGCAGTGGGGTGTTAGCGGGGGATGAGCAGTTCTTC. This translates into CASSGVLAGDEQFF.

This chain joins TRBV10-3 and TRBJ2-7; 7 positions agree with TRBD1. Germline CDR1 and CDR2: ENHRY and SYGVKD. The V segment lost 5 bases and the J segment 0 bases; nucleotides outside the gene matches: 10. The CDR3 covers 16 residues. This chain's CDR3 is CAISPPAGDSSYEQYF. In DNA form, the CDR3 reads TGTGCCATCAGTCCCCCCGCAGGGGACAGCTCCTACGAGCAGTACTTC.

The chain joins TRBV10-3 to TRBJ1-2; 9 bases agree with TRBD1. The CDR3 runs 13 residues. Germline values: CDR1 ENHRY, CDR2 SYGVKD. V gave up 7 bases and J gave up 7 bases; unmatched junction bases: 7. This chain's CDR3 is CAINSGTGFGYTF. CDR3 nucleotides: TGTGCCATCAACTCCGGGACAGGGTTTGGCTACACCTTC.

The CDR3 region has the DNA TGTGCCAGCAGCAAAGACGGGGGGGGGCCCCAGCATTTT. Translated, it gives CASSKDGGGPQHF. The chain joins TRBV21-1 to TRBJ1-5. TRBV21-1 is a known pseudogene. This CDR3 has 13 residues.

CDR3 amino acids: CASSYGKGYNEQFF. The CDR3 nucleotides read TGTGCCAGCAGTTACGGAAAGGGGTACAATGAGCAGTTCTTC. J is TRBJ2-1 and V is TRBV6-6; a weak D match, TRBD1 (5 bases). Germline V gene data show CDR1 as MNHNY and CDR2 as SVGAGI (reference sequence). The CDR3 has 14 residues. Trimming removed 2 bases at V and 4 bases at J, with 9 bases between.

The rearrangement joins TRBV5-1 to TRBJ2-7; no reliable D call. The V and J ends lost 4 bases and 7 bases respectively, with 12 bases between them. This CDR3 has 12 amino acids. Germline assignment: CDR1 SGHRS and CDR2 YFSETQ. CDR3 DNA sequence: TGCGCCAGCAGCGGCGTAGGTTCTGAGCAGTACTTC. This gives the protein CASSGVGSEQYF.

This sequence joins TRBV6-6 and TRBJ1-3; D might be TRBD1 (5 bases). CDR1 MNHNY and CDR2 SVGAGI come from the germline V gene (reference sequence). V lost 5 bases to trimming and J lost 4 bases, with 18 bases between them. The CDR3 consists of 16 residues. CDR3 DNA: TGTGCCAGCAGTCGCCCAGGGTTTTCGGGGGGAAACACCATATATTTT. As protein: CASSRPGFSGGNTIYF.

The V call is TRBV28, the J call TRBJ2-7; perhaps TRBD1 as D (6 bases). Trimming took off 8 bases at V and 2 bases at J, with 10 bases between the two ends. CDR1 and CDR2 from the germline V gene are MDHEN and SYDVKM. This CDR3 spans 12 amino acids. The DNA of the CDR3 is TGTGCCAGCCAGACAGGCCCCTACGAGCAGTACTTC. Amino acids: CASQTGPYEQYF.

The V call is TRBV6-4, the J call TRBJ1-4; no clear D. Germline-derived CDR1 and CDR2 are MRHNA and SNTAGT. V was trimmed by 0 bases and J by 11 bases, leaving 13 bases between them. The CDR3 consists of 14 residues. CDR3 bases: TGTGCCAGCAGTGACTCGTCGGAGGGCGGGAAACTGTTTTTT. Translating it yields CASSDSSEGGKLFF.

CDR3 region: CASSEPRKTGDQETQYF. The CDR3 nucleotides read TGTGCCAGCAGTGAACCCCGAAAGACAGGGGACCAAGAGACCCAGTACTTC. The V call is TRBV2, the J call TRBJ2-5; 8 nucleotides align to TRBD1. Germline CDR1 is SNHLY and CDR2 is FYNNEI. V dropped 2 bases and J dropped 0; count of bases not matched to a gene: 8. This CDR3 comprises 17 residues.